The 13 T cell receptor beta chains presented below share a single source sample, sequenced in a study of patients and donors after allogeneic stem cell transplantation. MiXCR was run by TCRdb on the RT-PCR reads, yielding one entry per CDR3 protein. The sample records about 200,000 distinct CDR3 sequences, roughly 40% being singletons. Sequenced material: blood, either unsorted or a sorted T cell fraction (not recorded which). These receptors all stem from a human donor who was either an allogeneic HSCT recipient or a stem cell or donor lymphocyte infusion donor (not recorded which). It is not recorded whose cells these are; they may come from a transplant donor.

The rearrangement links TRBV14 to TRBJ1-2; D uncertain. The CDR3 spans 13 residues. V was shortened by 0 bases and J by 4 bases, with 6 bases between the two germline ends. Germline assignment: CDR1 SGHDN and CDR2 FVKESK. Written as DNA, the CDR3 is TGTGCCAGCAGCCAAGAACGGACCTATGGCTACACCTTC. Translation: CASSQERTYGYTF.

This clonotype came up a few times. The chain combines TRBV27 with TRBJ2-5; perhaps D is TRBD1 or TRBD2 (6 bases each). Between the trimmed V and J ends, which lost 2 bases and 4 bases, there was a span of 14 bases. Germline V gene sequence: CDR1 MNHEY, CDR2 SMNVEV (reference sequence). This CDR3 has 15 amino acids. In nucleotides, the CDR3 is TGTGCCAGCAGTTTAATCGGGGGCGTCCGAGAGACCCAGTACTTC. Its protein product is CASSLIGGVRETQYF.

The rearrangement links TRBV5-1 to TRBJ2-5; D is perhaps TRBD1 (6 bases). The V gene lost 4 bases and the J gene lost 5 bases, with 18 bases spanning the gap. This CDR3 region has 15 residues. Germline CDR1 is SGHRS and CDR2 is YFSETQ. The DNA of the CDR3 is TGCGCCAGCAGCCAAGACCTCACTAGGGGGGAGACCCAGTACTTC. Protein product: CASSQDLTRGETQYF.

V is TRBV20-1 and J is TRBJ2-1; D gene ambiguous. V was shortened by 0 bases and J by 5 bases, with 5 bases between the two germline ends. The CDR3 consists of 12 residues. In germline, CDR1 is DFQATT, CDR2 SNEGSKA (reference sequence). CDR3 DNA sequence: TGCAGTGCTAGAGACTATCACAATGAGCAGTTCTTC. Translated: CSARDYHNEQFF.

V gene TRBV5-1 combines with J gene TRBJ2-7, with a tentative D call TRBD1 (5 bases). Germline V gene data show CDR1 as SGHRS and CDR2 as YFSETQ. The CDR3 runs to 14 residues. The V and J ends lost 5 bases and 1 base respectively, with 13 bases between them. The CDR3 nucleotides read TGCGCCAGCAGTCCCCCTGGGGCTTCCTACGAGCAGTACTTC. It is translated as CASSPPGASYEQYF.

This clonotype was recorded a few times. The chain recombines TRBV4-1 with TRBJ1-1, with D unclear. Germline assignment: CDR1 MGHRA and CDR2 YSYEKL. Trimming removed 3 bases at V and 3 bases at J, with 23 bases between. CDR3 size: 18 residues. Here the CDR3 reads CASSHLFSQADGYTEAFF. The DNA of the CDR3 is TGCGCCAGCAGCCACCTCTTTTCCCAAGCTGACGGTTACACTGAAGCTTTCTTT.

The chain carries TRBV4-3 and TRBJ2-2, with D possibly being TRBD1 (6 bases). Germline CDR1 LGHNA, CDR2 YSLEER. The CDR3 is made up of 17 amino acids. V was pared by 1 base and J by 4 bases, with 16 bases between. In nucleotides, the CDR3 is TGCGCCAGCAGCCAAGGAGTGAGCGACAGGCGCACCGGGGAGCTGTTTTTT. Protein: CASSQGVSDRRTGELFF.

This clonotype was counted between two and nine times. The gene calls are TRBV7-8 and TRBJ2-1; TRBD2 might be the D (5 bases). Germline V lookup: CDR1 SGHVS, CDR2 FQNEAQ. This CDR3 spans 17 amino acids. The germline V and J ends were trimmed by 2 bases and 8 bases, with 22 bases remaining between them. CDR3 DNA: TGTGCCAGCAGCTTATCCTTCACTAGGACTCCCGACCATGAGCAGTTCTTC. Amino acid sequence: CASSLSFTRTPDHEQFF.

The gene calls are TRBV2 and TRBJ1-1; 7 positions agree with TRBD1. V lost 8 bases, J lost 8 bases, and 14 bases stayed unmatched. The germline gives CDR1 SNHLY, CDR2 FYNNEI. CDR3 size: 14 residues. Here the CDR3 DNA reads TGTGCCAGCCTCCCGGGACAGACCGTACCCGAAGCTTTCTTT. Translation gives CASLPGQTVPEAFF.

The DNA of the CDR3 is TGCGCCAGCAGTCCTAACCTTAATGAGCAGTTCTTC. It translates to CASSPNLNEQFF. The chain links TRBV4-3 to TRBJ2-1; no clear D gene. The V gene lost 6 bases and the J gene lost 7 bases, with 10 bases spanning the gap. Germline V gives CDR1 LGHNA, CDR2 YSLEER. The CDR3 covers 12 residues.

CDR3 sequence: CASSLGTGDKAFF. CDR3 bases: TGTGCCAGCAGCTTGGGAACAGGGGATAAAGCTTTCTTT. The genes are TRBV5-6 and TRBJ1-1; 7 nucleotides agree with TRBD1. The CDR3 is made up of 13 amino acids. Germline CDR1 reads SGHDT; CDR2 reads YYEEEE. V lost 0 bases, J lost 9 bases, and 5 bases stayed unmatched.

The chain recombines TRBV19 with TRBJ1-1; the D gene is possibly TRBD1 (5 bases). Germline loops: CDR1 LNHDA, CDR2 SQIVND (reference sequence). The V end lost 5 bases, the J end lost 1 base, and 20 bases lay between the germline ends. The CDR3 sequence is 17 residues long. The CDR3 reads CASSSQGKGFGNTEAFF. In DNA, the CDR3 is TGTGCCAGTAGTTCGCAGGGAAAGGGATTTGGGAACACTGAAGCTTTCTTT.

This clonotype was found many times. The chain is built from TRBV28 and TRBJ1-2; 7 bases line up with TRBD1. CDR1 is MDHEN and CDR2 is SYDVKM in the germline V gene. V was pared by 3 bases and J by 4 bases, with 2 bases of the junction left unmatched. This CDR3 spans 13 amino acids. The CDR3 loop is CASSFDRVYGYTF. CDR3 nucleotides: TGTGCCAGCAGTTTTGACAGGGTCTATGGCTACACCTTC.